This is a list of T cell receptor beta chains from one sample in a study of cytomegalovirus exposure and HLA in healthy donors. Here immunoSEQ multiplex PCR was the method, and the copy in TCRdb shows in-frame clones only, minus some. The table includes around 200,000 clones, more than 65% detected once. Sequences were obtained from PBMCs. All receptors derive from a girl aged 2-10 years in good health and CMV-seropositive. The CDR3 runs from the conserved cysteine through the conserved F or W. A D gene is named only where the DNA matches it firmly. A row's size may be missing; if present it is once, few, many or a size class.

>15|TRBV5-1|.|.|TRBJ1-4
CASSFKGELYEKLFF
TGCGCCAGCAGCTTCAAGGGGGAGCTCTATGAAAAACTGTTTTTT
>14|TRBV18|.|.|TRBJ2-7
CASSPGRGSYEQYF
TGTGCCAGCTCACCAGGCAGGGGCTCCTACGAGCAGTACTTC
>14|TRBV7-8|TRBD2|.|TRBJ2-7
CASSLAGGPDEQYF
TGTGCCAGCAGCTTAGCGGGAGGGCCGGATGAGCAGTACTTC
>14|TRBV7-8|.|.|TRBJ1-2
CASSLGSGRYGYTF
TGTGCCAGCAGCTTAGGTTCAGGCCGCTATGGCTACACCTTC
>11|TRBV10-3|.|.|TRBJ2-7
CAIRAAYEQYF
TGTGCCATCAGGGCAGCCTACGAGCAGTACTTC
>15|TRBV27|TRBD1|once|TRBJ2-2
CASSLGTGVTGELFF
TGTGCCAGCAGTTTAGGGACAGGGGTCACCGGGGAGCTGTTTTTT
>14|TRBV4-1|TRBD2|.|TRBJ2-3
CASSQGTSSNTQYF
TGCGCCAGCAGCCAAGGGACTAGCAGCAATACGCAGTATTTT
>15|TRBV6-1|TRBD2|.|TRBJ2-4
CASSEATSGGRIQYF
TGTGCCAGCAGTGAAGCGACTAGCGGGGGACGCATTCAGTACTTC
>12|TRBV7-9|TRBD1|.|TRBJ1-2
CASSLGQGGYTF
TGTGCCAGCAGCTTAGGACAGGGAGGCTACACCTTC
>14|TRBV27|TRBD1|.|TRBJ2-7
CASSLGTGRDEQYF
TGTGCCAGCAGCCTCGGGACAGGGCGCGACGAGCAGTACTTC
>15|TRBV6-5|TRBD1|few|TRBJ1-2
CATSRDRGENYGYTF
TGTGCCACGTCCCGGGACAGGGGAGAAAACTATGGCTACACCTTC
>20|TRBV5-1|TRBD1|few|TRBJ1-4
CASSTLIPGQTPQTNEKLFF
TGCGCCAGCAGCACCCTAATTCCGGGACAGACACCGCAGACTAATGAAAAACTGTTTTTT
>12|TRBV7-9|.|once|TRBJ2-5
CASSLGGGTQYF
TGTGCCAGCAGCTTGGGCGGAGGGACCCAGTACTTC
>14|TRBV19|.|.|TRBJ2-5
CASSIRGQQETQYF
TGTGCCAGTAGTATAAGAGGGCAGCAAGAGACCCAGTACTTC
>15|TRBV10-1|.|.|TRBJ2-1
CASSEGGGSYNEQFF
TGCGCCAGCAGTGAAGGTGGGGGGTCCTACAATGAGCAGTTCTTC
>15|TRBV10-2|.|.|TRBJ2-7
CASSESSDTNYEQYF
TGCGCCAGCAGTGAGTCATCGGACACCAACTACGAGCAGTACTTC
>15|TRBV5-1|.|few|TRBJ1-2
CASSLDPGTDLGYTF
TGCGCCAGCAGCTTGGATCCGGGAACGGATCTTGGCTACACCTTC
>13|TRBV19|.|.|TRBJ1-1
CASSRRPNTEAFF
TGTGCCAGTAGTCGGAGACCGAACACTGAAGCTTTCTTT
>14|TRBV9|.|.|TRBJ2-1
CASTNRDIYNEQFF
TGTGCCAGCACCAACCGGGACATCTACAATGAGCAGTTCTTC
>17|TRBV5-6|.|.|TRBJ2-2
CASSLVLSETNTGELFF
TGTGCCAGCAGCTTGGTTCTGTCGGAGACGAACACCGGGGAGCTGTTTTTT
>14|TRBV19|TRBD1|.|TRBJ1-6
CASSIRDSNSPLHF
TGTGCCAGTAGTATCCGGGACAGTAATTCACCCCTCCACTTT
>13|TRBV2|TRBD1|.|TRBJ2-7
CASTRDRAGEQYF
TGTGCCAGCACCCGGGACAGGGCAGGAGAGCAGTACTTC
>13|TRBV10-3|TRBD1|.|TRBJ2-7
CAISGQGAYEQYF
TGTGCCATCTCGGGACAGGGGGCCTACGAGCAGTACTTC
>17|TRBV4-2|.|once|TRBJ2-1
CASSQDPGGASYNEQFF
TGTGCCAGCAGCCAAGATCCGGGCGGGGCGTCCTACAATGAGCAGTTCTTC
>16|TRBV4-2|.|.|TRBJ1-3
CASSHSDRSSGNTIYF
TGTGCCAGCAGCCATTCCGACAGGAGCTCTGGAAACACCATATATTTT
>14|TRBV28|.|.|TRBJ1-5
CASTGGTGNQPQHF
TGTGCCAGCACGGGGGGGACGGGCAATCAGCCCCAGCATTTT
>15|TRBV5-1|.|.|TRBJ1-6
CASSLASPVNSPLHF
TGCGCCAGCAGCTTGGCGAGCCCGGTTAATTCACCCCTCCACTTT
>15|TRBV6-5|TRBD2|.|TRBJ2-7
CASSGDERGNYEQYF
TGTGCCAGCAGTGGGGACGAGCGGGGCAACTACGAGCAGTACTTC
>15|TRBV15|TRBD1|.|TRBJ2-7
CATSRGGEGADEQYF
TGTGCCACCAGCAGAGGGGGAGAGGGGGCGGACGAGCAGTACTTC
>14|TRBV13|.|.|TRBJ1-4
CASSSRSGNEKLFF
TGTGCCAGCAGCTCCCGGTCGGGGAATGAAAAACTGTTTTTT
>19|TRBV18|TRBD1|.|TRBJ2-4
CASSPRDRFSFLAKNIQYF
TGTGCCAGCTCACCAAGGGACAGATTTTCCTTTCTAGCCAAAAACATTCAGTACTTC
>16|TRBV7-9|TRBD1|once|TRBJ2-2
CASSLFTGGRTGELFF
TGTGCCAGCAGCTTATTCACAGGGGGAAGGACCGGGGAGCTGTTTTTT
>13|TRBV6-5|.|few|TRBJ1-2
CASRIGSLYGYTF
TGTGCCAGCAGAATCGGGTCGCTCTATGGCTACACCTTC
>15|TRBV29-1|.|.|TRBJ2-4
CSVVGDSRQENIQYF
TGCAGCGTTGTGGGCGACAGTCGACAGGAAAACATTCAGTACTTC
>14|TRBV28|.|.|TRBJ2-7
CASQKGGDAYEQYF
TGTGCCAGCCAGAAGGGCGGGGACGCCTACGAGCAGTACTTC
>15|TRBV27|TRBD2|.|TRBJ2-1
CASSVSGSSYNEQFF
TGTGCCAGCAGTGTTAGCGGGAGCTCCTACAATGAGCAGTTCTTC
>17|TRBV5-1|TRBD2|.|TRBJ2-1
CASTSTPGTSSYNEQFF
TGCGCCAGCACGTCGACCCCCGGGACTAGCTCCTACAATGAGCAGTTCTTC
>12|TRBV6-5|.|.|TRBJ2-1
CASSSFDNEQFF
TGTGCCAGCAGCTCCTTTGACAATGAGCAGTTCTTC
>18|TRBV14|.|.|TRBJ2-7
CASAYIPQSGPLTYEQYF
TGTGCCTCCGCCTATATCCCCCAATCAGGTCCCCTTACGTACGAGCAGTACTTC
>16|TRBV6-6|.|.|TRBJ1-5
CASSNSRGGAVQPQHF
TGTGCCAGCAGTAACTCCCGCGGGGGCGCGGTTCAGCCCCAGCATTTT